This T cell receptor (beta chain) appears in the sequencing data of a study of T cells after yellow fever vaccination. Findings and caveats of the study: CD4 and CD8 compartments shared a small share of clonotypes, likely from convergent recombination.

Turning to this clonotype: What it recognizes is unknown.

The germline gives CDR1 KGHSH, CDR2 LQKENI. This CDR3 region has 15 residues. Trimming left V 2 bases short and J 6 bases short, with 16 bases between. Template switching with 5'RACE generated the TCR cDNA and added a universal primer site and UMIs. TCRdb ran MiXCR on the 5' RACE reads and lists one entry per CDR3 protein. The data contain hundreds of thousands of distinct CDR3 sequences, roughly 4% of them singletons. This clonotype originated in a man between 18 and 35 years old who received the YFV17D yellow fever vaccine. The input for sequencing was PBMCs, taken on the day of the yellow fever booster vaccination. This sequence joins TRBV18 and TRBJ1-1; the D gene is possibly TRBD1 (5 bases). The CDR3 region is CASSPAGRNLAEAFF. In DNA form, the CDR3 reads TGTGCCAGCTCACCAGCGGGACGGAATCTGGCTGAAGCTTTCTTT.